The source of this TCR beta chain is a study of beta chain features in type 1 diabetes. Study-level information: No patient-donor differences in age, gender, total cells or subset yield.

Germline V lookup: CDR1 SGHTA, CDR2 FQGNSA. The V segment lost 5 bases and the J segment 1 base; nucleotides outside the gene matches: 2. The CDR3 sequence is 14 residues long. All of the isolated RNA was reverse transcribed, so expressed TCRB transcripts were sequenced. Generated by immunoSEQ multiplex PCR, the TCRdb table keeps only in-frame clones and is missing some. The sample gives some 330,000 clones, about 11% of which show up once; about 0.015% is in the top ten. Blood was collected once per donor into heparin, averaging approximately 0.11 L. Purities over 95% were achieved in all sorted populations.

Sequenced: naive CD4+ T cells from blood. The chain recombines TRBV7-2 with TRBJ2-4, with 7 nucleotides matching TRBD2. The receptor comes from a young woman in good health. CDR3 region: CASSTGGAKNIQYF. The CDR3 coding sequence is TGTGCCAGCAGCACCGGGGGGGCCAAAAACATTCAGTACTTC. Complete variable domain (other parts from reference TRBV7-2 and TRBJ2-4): GAGVSQSPSNKVTEKGKDVELRCDPISGHTALYWYRQSLGQGLEFLIYFQGNSAPDKSGLPSDRFSAERTGGSVSTLTIQRTQQEDSAVYLCASSTGGAKNIQYFGAGTRLSVL.